Presented here are 3 T cell receptor beta chains from one specimen sequenced in a study of T-cell memory formation after mild COVID-19. TCRdb used MiXCR to reprocess the 5' RACE reads, holding one entry per CDR3 protein. This table has roughly 300,000 distinct CDR3 sequences, around 8% appearing once. Sequenced: PBMCs or a T cell subset sorted from them (not recorded which). The origin of the receptors is a young man who had mild COVID-19 (a few samples of this study predate the infection). Cell type and time point are not known.

This clonotype was seen a handful of times. The chain joins TRBV10-3 to TRBJ2-1, with D perhaps TRBD1 or TRBD2 (5 bases each). Germline V gene data show CDR1 as ENHRY and CDR2 as SYGVKD. V lost 6 bases and J lost 8, with 17 bases in between. The length of the CDR3 is 14 residues. The CDR3 DNA is TGTGCCATCAGGACATTGGGGCAGGGAGATGAGCAGTTCTTC. Translated: CAIRTLGQGDEQFF.

This clonotype was seen a few times. CDR3 nucleotide sequence: TGTGCCAGCAGTTCGGGGGGGAGTACCTACAATGAGCAGTTCTTC. Its translation is CASSSGGSTYNEQFF. The chain couples TRBV7-3 to TRBJ2-1; 8 bases are a match to TRBD2. The V segment lost 6 bases and the J segment 2 bases; nucleotides outside the gene matches: 6. The CDR3 has 15 amino acids. From germline, CDR1 is SGHTA and CDR2 FQGTGA.

There are a few counts of this clonotype. The chain is built from TRBV20-1 and TRBJ2-3; tentatively, D is TRBD2 (5 bases). With 3 bases removed from V and 1 base from J, the gap between germline ends came to 11 bases. The V gene's germline CDR1 is DFQATT and CDR2 SNEGSKA (reference sequence). This CDR3 region has 14 residues. The DNA for the CDR3 is TGCAGTGCTAGTGATAGCGCCGGCACAGATACGCAGTATTTT. Translating gives CSASDSAGTDTQYF.